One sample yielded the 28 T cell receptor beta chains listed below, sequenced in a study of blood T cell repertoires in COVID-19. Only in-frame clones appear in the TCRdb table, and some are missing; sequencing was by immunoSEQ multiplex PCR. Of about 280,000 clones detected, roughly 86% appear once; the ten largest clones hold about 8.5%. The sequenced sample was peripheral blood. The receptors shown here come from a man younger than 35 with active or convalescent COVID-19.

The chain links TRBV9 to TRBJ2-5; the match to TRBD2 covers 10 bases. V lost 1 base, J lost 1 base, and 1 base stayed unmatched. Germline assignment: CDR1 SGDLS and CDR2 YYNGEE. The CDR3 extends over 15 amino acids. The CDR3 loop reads CASSVSGGAQETQYF. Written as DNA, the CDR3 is TGTGCCAGCAGCGTAAGCGGGGGGGCCCAAGAGACCCAGTACTTC. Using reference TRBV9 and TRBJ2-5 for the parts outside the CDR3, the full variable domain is DSGVTQTPKHLITATGQRVTLRCSPRSGDLSVYWYQQSLDQGLQFLIQYYNGEERAKGNILERFSAQQFPDLHSELNLSSLELGDSALYFCASSVSGGAQETQYFGPGTRLLVL.

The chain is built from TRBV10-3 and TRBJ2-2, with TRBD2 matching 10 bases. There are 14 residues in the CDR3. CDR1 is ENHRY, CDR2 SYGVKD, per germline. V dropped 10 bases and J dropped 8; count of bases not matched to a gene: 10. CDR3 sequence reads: CATTAGGPLGELFF. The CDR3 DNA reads TGTGCCACCACAGCGGGGGGGCCGCTTGGGGAGCTGTTTTTT.

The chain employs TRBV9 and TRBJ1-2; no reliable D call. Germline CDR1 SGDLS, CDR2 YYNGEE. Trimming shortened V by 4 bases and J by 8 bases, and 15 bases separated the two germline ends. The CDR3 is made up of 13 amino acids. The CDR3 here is CASSRNLSRGYTF. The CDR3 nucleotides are TGTGCCAGCAGCCGGAATCTTTCGAGGGGCTACACCTTC.

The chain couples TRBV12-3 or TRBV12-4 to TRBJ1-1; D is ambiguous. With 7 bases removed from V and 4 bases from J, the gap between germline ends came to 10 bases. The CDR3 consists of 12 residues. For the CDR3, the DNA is TGTGCCAGCACTCCGGGGAGCACTGAAGCTTTCTTT. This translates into CASTPGSTEAFF.

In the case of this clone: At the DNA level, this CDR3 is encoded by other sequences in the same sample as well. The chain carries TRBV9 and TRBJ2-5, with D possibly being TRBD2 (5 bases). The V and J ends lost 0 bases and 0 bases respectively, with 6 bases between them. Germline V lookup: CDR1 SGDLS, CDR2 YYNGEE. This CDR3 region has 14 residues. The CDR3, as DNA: TGTGCCAGCAGCGTAGCAGCGGACCAAGAGACCCAGTACTTC. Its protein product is CASSVAADQETQYF.

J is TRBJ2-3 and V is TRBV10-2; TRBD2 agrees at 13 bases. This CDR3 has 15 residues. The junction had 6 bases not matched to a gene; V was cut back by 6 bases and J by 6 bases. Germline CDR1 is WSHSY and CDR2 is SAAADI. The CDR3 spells CASSLTSGGADTQYF. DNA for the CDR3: TGCGCCAGCAGCCTAACTAGCGGGGGGGCCGATACGCAGTATTTT.

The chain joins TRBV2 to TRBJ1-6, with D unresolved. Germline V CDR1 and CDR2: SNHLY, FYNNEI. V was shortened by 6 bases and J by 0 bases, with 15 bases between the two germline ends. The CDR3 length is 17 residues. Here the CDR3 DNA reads TGTGCCAGCAGGGACCGCGGGCCAAGCTCCTATAATTCACCCCTCCACTTT. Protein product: CASRDRGPSSYNSPLHF.

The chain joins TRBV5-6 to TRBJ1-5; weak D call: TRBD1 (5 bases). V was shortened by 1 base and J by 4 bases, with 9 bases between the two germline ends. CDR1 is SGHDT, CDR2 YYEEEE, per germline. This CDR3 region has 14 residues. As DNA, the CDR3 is TGTGCCAGCAGCTTGCGTCAGGGTAATCAGCCCCAGCATTTT. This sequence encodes CASSLRQGNQPQHF.

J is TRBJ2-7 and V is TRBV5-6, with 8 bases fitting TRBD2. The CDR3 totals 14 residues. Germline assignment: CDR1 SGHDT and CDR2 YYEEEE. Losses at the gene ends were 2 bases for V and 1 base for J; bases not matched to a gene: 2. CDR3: CASSFGGGSYEQYF. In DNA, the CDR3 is TGTGCCAGCAGCTTTGGCGGGGGGTCCTACGAGCAGTACTTC.

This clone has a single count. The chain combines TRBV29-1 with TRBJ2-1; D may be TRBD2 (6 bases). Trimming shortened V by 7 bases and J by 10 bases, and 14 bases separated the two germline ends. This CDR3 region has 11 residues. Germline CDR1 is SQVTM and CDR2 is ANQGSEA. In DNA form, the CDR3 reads TGCAGCGGGAGGGGAGGCACCGAGCAGTTCTTC. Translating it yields CSGRGGTEQFF.

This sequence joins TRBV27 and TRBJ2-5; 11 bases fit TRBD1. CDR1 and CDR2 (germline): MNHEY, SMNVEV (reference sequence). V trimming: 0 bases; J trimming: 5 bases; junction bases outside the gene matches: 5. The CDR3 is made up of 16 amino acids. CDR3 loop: CASSLSRTGGLETQYF. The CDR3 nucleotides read TGTGCCAGCAGTTTATCCAGGACAGGGGGCTTGGAGACCCAGTACTTC.

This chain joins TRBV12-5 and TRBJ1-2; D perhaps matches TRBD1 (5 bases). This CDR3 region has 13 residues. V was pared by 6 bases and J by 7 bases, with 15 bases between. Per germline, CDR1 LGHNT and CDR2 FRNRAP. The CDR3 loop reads CASGQVAGPGYTF. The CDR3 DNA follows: TGTGCTAGTGGCCAGGTGGCAGGGCCTGGCTACACCTTC. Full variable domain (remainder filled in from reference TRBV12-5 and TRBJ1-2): DARVTQTPRHKVTEMGQEVTMRCQPILGHNTVFWYRQTMMQGLELLAYFRNRAPLDDSGMPKDRFSAEMPDATLATLKIQPSEPRDSAVYFCASGQVAGPGYTFGSGTRLTVV.

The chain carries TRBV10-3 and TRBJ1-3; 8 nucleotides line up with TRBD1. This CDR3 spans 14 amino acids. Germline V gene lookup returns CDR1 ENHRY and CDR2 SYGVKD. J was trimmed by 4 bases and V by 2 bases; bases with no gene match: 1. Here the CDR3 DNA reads TGTGCCATCAGTGAGGGGGACAGGGGAAACACCATATATTTT. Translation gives CAISEGDRGNTIYF.

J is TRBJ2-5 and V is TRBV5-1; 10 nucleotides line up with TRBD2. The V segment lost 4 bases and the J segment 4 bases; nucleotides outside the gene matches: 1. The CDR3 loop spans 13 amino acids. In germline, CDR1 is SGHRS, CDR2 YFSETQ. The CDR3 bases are TGCGCCAGCAGCACTAGCGGGGTAGAGACCCAGTACTTC. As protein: CASSTSGVETQYF.

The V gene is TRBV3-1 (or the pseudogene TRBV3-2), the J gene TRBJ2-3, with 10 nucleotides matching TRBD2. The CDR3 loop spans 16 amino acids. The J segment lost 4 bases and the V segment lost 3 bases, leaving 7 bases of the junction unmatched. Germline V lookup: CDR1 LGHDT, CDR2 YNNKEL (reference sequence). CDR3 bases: TGTGCCAGCAGCCAGGCTAGCGGGGGCCAGGCAGATACGCAGTATTTT. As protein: CASSQASGGQADTQYF.

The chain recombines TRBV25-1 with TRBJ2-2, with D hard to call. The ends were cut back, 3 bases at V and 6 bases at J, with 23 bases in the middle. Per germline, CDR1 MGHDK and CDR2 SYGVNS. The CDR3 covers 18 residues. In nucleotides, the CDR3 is TGTGCCAGCAGTGACTCACCCCTAATACAGTCGGTACCCGGGGAGCTGTTTTTT. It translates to CASSDSPLIQSVPGELFF.

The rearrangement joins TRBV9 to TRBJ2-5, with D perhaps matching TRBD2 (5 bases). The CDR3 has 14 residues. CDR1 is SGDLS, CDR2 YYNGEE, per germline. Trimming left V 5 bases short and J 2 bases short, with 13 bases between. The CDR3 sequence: CASSRGSPQETQYF. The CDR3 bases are TGTGCCAGCAGTAGAGGGTCCCCGCAAGAGACCCAGTACTTC.

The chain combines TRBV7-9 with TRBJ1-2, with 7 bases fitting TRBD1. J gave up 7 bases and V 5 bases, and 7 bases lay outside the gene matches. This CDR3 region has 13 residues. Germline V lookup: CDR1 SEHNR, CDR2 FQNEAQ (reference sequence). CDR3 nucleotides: TGTGCCAGCAGCCCAGGGACAGAGGGTGGCTACACCTTC. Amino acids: CASSPGTEGGYTF.

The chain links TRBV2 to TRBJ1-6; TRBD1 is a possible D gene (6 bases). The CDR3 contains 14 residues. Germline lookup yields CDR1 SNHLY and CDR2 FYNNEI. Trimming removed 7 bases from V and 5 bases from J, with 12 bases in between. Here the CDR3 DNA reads TGTGCCAGCATCTCAGGGGCAAATAATTCACCCCTCCACTTT. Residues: CASISGANNSPLHF.

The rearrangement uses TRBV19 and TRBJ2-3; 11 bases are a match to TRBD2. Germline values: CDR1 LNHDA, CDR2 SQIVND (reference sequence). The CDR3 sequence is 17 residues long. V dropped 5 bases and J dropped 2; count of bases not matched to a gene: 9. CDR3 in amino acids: CASSFKTSGKPTDTQYF. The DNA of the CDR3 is TGTGCCAGTAGTTTTAAGACTAGCGGGAAACCCACAGATACGCAGTATTTT.

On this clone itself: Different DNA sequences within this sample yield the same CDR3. The CDR3 is CAISDGQGVTEAFF. The CDR3 DNA is TGTGCCATCAGTGACGGACAGGGGGTAACTGAAGCTTTCTTT. The chain carries TRBV10-3 and TRBJ1-1; 10 nucleotides align to TRBD1. CDR1 ENHRY and CDR2 SYGVKD come from the germline V gene. Trimming at V came to 3 bases and at J to 5 bases, leaving 3 bases not matched to a gene. The CDR3 has 14 amino acids.

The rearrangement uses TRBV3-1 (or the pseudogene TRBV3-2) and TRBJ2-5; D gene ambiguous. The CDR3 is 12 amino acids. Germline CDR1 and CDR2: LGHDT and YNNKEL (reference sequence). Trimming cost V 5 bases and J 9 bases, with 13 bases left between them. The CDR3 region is CASSATLCPQYF. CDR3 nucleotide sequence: TGTGCCAGCAGCGCGACACTGTGCCCCCAGTACTTC.

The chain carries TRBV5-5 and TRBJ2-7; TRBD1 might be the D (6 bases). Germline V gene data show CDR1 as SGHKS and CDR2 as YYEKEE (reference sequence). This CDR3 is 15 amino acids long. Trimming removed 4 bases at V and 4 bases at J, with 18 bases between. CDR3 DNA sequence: TGTGCCAGCAGCCGCCAAGGGGGTTCTGGGTACGAGCAGTACTTC. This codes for CASSRQGGSGYEQYF.

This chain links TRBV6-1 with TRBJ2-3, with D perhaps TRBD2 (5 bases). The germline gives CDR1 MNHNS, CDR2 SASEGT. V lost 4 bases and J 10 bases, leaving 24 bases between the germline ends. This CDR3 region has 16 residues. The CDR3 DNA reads TGTGCCAGCAGTGTCCGTGGGCATATTTTGGAGGACGCGCAGTATTTT. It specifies CASSVRGHILEDAQYF.

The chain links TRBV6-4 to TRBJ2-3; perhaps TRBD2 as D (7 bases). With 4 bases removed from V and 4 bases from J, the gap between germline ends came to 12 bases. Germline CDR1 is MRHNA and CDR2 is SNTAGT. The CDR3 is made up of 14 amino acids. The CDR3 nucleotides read TGTGCCAGCAGTGTTTTGGGGGGGCCAGATACGCAGTATTTT. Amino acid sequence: CASSVLGGPDTQYF.

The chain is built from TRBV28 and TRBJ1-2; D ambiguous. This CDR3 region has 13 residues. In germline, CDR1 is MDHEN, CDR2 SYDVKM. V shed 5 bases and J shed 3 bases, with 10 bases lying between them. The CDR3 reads CASSPPGDYGYTF. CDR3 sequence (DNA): TGTGCCAGCAGTCCCCCCGGGGACTATGGCTACACCTTC.

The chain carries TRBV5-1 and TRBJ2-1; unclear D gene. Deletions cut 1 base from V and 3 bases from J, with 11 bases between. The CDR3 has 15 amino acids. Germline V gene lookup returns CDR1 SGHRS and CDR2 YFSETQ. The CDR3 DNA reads TGCGCCAGCAGCTTGACAGTCCCGGACTACAATGAGCAGTTCTTC. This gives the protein CASSLTVPDYNEQFF. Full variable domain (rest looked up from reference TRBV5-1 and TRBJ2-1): KAGVTQTPRYLIKTRGQQVTLSCSPISGHRSVSWYQQTPGQGLQFLFEYFSETQRNKGNFPGRFSGRQFSNSRSEMNVSTLELGDSALYLCASSLTVPDYNEQFFGPGTRLTVL.

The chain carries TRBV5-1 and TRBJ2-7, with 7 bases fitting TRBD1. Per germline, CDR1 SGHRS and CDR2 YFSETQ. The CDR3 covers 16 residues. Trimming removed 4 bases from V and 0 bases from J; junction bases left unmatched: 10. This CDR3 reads CASSLPRQGNSYEQYF. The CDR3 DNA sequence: TGCGCCAGCAGCCTCCCGAGACAGGGAAACTCCTACGAGCAGTACTTC.